Listed below are T cell receptor beta chains from one sample, sequenced in a study of technical replicates of blood from a handful of donors. Assay used: immunoSEQ multiplex PCR; TCRdb lists only in-frame clones, some missing. The sample holds 40,000 to 60,000 clones, 80% to 95% seen once. Sequencing was done on a sample of PBMCs. These receptors all stem from a human donor in good health. Some clones in this sample may be carry-over from other donors' samples. Both conserved end residues are trimmed from each CDR3. Fields, in order: clone size, J gene, V gene, CDR3 protein. The size field is filled for only some rows; it gives once, few, many or a size class.

. | TRBJ1-4 | TRBV7-9 | ASRLGTGTEKLF
. | TRBJ1-6 | TRBV11-2 | ASSFYTGGNSPLH
. | TRBJ1-2 | TRBV27 | ASSNRGSYGYT
. | TRBJ1-6 | TRBV5-4 | ASSSGSSGSSPLH
. | TRBJ2-7 | TRBV29-1 | SAGQATKEQY
medium-sized | TRBJ2-3 | TRBV27 | ASSPYFQGPDTQY
few | TRBJ2-1 | TRBV4-3 | ASSQVSQVPYNEQF
. | TRBJ2-5 | TRBV4-2 | ASSQGGVGQETQY
once | TRBJ2-7 | TRBV12-2 | ASRDRDTSSYEQY
. | TRBJ1-2 | TRBV6-5 | ASSAVQGDGYT
. | TRBJ1-2 | TRBV10-3 | AISESAGRRIYGYT
. | TRBJ2-3 | TRBV6-5 | ASSIPGLASTQY
. | TRBJ2-5 | TRBV5-1 | ASSFSFQETQY
. | TRBJ2-5 | TRBV14 | ASSQVLGGGETQY
. | TRBJ2-4 | TRBV9 | ASSASGGQQHIQY
. | TRBJ1-2 | TRBV5-5 | ASSSTDRGPNYGYT
few | TRBJ2-7 | TRBV7-8 | ASDDGSYEQY
. | TRBJ1-1 | TRBV27 | ASRYVGGFGRGTEAF
once | TRBJ1-2 | TRBV19 | ASATGDFYGYT
. | TRBJ2-5 | TRBV9 | ASSVMGEGGETQY
. | TRBJ1-2 | TRBV7-2 | ASSLAGTVSNYGYT
once | TRBJ2-3 | TRBV7-8 | ASSISGTGAAGTQY
. | TRBJ2-3 | TRBV7-2 | ASSETGGRPDTQY
. | TRBJ2-5 | TRBV7-9 | ASSLITYQETQY
. | TRBJ1-5 | TRBV7-9 | ASSSSDSTNQPQH
. | TRBJ2-7 | TRBV9 | ASSVSGQGGYEQY
. | TRBJ2-3 | TRBV7-9 | ASSKQGVDTQY
. | TRBJ2-1 | TRBV7-2 | ASSLVSAGVGEQF
. | TRBJ2-7 | TRBV7-9 | ASSLALAGGGVDEQY
. | TRBJ1-5 | TRBV7-2 | ASSLHTGQPQH
. | TRBJ1-6 | TRBV6-5 | ASSYSGTGLSPLH
. | TRBJ1-3 | TRBV7-9 | ASSLVTGRSGNTIY
once | TRBJ1-1 | TRBV7-6 | ASSPSGQINTEAF
. | TRBJ1-3 | TRBV4-2 | ASSTRQGLSGNTIY
. | TRBJ2-7 | TRBV7-3 | ASSPSRDRGLEQY
. | TRBJ2-3 | TRBV9 | ASTYSGHKTDTQY
once | TRBJ2-5 | TRBV19 | ASSIGFGGQETQY
. | TRBJ2-5 | TRBV5-4 | ASSPDVAVTQY
. | TRBJ1-1 | TRBV5-1 | ASSLGRNPGSAF
. | TRBJ1-1 | TRBV6-5 | ASRAGGTEAF
once | TRBJ2-1 | TRBV27 | ASSYASGRFNEQF
. | TRBJ2-3 | TRBV9 | ASSVAGTSGSWSDTQY
once | TRBJ1-2 | TRBV19 | ASRGQGALVHGYT
. | TRBJ2-3 | TRBV19 | ASSNSGDRTDTQY
. | TRBJ1-2 | TRBV11-2 | ASSFNRVGGYT
. | TRBJ2-5 | TRBV7-2 | ASSQMLAGGSETQY
. | TRBJ2-3 | TRBV4-2 | ASSQTGQGSDTQY
. | TRBJ2-7 | TRBV2 | ASSAGGPYEQY
. | TRBJ2-7 | TRBV7-2 | ASSLGQGAYEQY